One and the same sample provided the 24 T cell receptor beta chains below, sequenced in a study of shared clonotypes between healthy human individuals (dated by TCRdb to about 2020). The method behind the library was the immunoSEQ multiplex PCR assay. TCRdb took over this immuneACCESS table, retaining in-frame rearrangements with V and J assigned. Such tables are incomplete; in checked studies, under half of the missing clones stem from an unresolved V gene, and the remainder is unexplained. The sample includes hundreds of thousands of clones, with roughly 70% observed a single time. The ten largest clonotypes hold approximately 1.6% of the sample. The material sequenced was memory CD4+ T cells sorted from blood. Sample cell subset or site, as interpreted from the label and publication: CD45RA-negative fraction. Every receptor here comes from a woman aged 25 to 45 in good health.

The chain uses TRBV27 and TRBJ1-2; 9 positions agree with TRBD1. CDR1 and CDR2 from the germline V gene are MNHEY and SMNVEV (reference sequence). This CDR3 contains 14 residues. The J segment lost 3 bases and the V segment lost 3 bases, leaving 2 bases of the junction unmatched. CDR3 sequence reads: CASSLGQGDYGYTF. CDR3 DNA sequence: TGTGCCAGCAGTTTGGGACAGGGTGACTATGGCTACACCTTC.

This clone was recorded at least ten times. This same CDR3 is encoded by further DNA sequences in the sample. The chain employs TRBV18 and TRBJ2-7; D is unresolved. CDR1 KGHSH and CDR2 LQKENI come from the germline V gene. Trimming shortened V by 6 bases and J by 1 base, and 7 bases separated the two germline ends. The CDR3 sequence is 12 residues long. In nucleotides, the CDR3 is TGTGCCAGCTCGCCCGGTTCCTACGAGCAGTACTTC. It encodes CASSPGSYEQYF.

The chain links TRBV5-8 to TRBJ2-5, with a weak D call TRBD2 (5 bases). Germline assignment: CDR1 SGHTS and CDR2 YDEGEE. The CDR3 extends over 16 amino acids. The V end was cut by 1 base, the J end by 3 bases, with 16 bases between. Here the CDR3 DNA reads TGTGCCAGCAGCTTGTATCGGATTCGGGGAAAAGAGACCCAGTACTTC. It codes for CASSLYRIRGKETQYF.

With regard to this clone: Since a much larger clone is just one base distant, this may be a read error. The DNA of the CDR3 is TGTGCCAGCAGCTTTCACCGGAACACTGAAGCTTTCTTT. Translated, it gives CASSFHRNTEAFF. The chain is built from TRBV7-3 and TRBJ1-1; D gene unclear. CDR1 is SGHTA and CDR2 is FQGTGA in the germline V gene. Trimming cost V 3 bases and J 1 base, with 6 bases left between them. The CDR3 has 13 amino acids.

This rearrangement joins TRBV19 to TRBJ2-5, with TRBD1 as a possible D gene (5 bases). There are 10 residues in the CDR3. Germline V CDR1 and CDR2: LNHDA, SQIVND (reference sequence). CDR3 coding DNA: TGTGCAACAGGCCGGGAGACCCAGTACTTC. This gives the protein CATGRETQYF.

The chain has TRBV2 and TRBJ2-7; 11 positions match TRBD2. The V and J ends lost 6 bases and 3 bases, in that order; junction bases with no gene match: 4. CDR3 size: 14 residues. Looked up from germline, CDR1 is SNHLY and CDR2 is FYNNEI. Written as DNA, the CDR3 is TGTGCCAGCAGACCGGGACTAGCGGACTACGAGCAGTACTTC. This sequence encodes CASRPGLADYEQYF.

This rearrangement joins TRBV4-1 to TRBJ2-4, with D tentatively TRBD2 (5 bases). Per the germline V gene, CDR1 is MGHRA and CDR2 is YSYEKL. Trimming pared 0 bases from V and 0 bases from J, leaving 21 bases between. The CDR3 covers 20 residues. The CDR3 here is CASSQESLIGNPLAKNIQYF. The DNA of the CDR3 is TGCGCCAGCAGCCAAGAAAGTCTCATCGGGAACCCCCTAGCCAAAAACATTCAGTACTTC.

This clone was found once. The chain has TRBV5-1 and TRBJ2-7; 8 bases match TRBD1. Trimming at V came to 4 bases and at J to 4 bases, leaving 10 bases not matched to a gene. CDR1 SGHRS and CDR2 YFSETQ come from the germline V gene. The CDR3 contains 15 residues. CDR3 sequence reads: CASSPQGQEIYEQYF. The CDR3 DNA reads as TGCGCCAGCAGCCCACAGGGACAGGAAATTTACGAGCAGTACTTC.

V usage is TRBV6-1 and J usage is TRBJ2-2, with 7 bases aligning to TRBD2. CDR1 is MNHNS and CDR2 is SASEGT in the germline V gene. The CDR3 consists of 16 residues. V shed 3 bases, J shed 5 bases, and the junction held 9 bases outside the gene matches. CDR3 amino acids: CASSDLAGLPTGELFF. DNA for the CDR3: TGTGCCAGCAGTGATTTAGCGGGTCTTCCAACCGGGGAGCTGTTTTTT.

The V gene is TRBV5-5, the J gene TRBJ2-7; D remains unclear. V lost 0 bases and J 7 bases, leaving 11 bases between the germline ends. Germline V lookup: CDR1 SGHKS, CDR2 YYEKEE (reference sequence). The CDR3 has 13 amino acids. CDR3 nucleotide sequence: TGTGCCAGCAGCTTGGGCCCGCCTAGGGAGCAGTACTTC. Encoded protein: CASSLGPPREQYF.

This clone was seen more than once but under ten times. This sample also contains other DNA sequences that code for the same CDR3. The chain carries TRBV28 and TRBJ2-7; D may be TRBD1 (6 bases). The V gene lost 3 bases and the J gene lost 3 bases, with 12 bases spanning the gap. The CDR3 covers 14 residues. Per germline, CDR1 MDHEN and CDR2 SYDVKM. Here the CDR3 reads CASSLVQGNYEQYF. The CDR3 nucleotides read TGTGCCAGCAGTTTGGTACAGGGTAACTACGAGCAGTACTTC. The full variable domain, in which reference TRBV28 and TRBJ2-7 provide the parts outside the CDR3, is DVKVTQSSRYLVKRTGEKVFLECVQDMDHENMFWYRQDPGLGLRLIYFSYDVKMKEKGDIPEGYSVSREKKERFSLILESASTNQTSMYLCASSLVQGNYEQYFGPGTRLTVT.

Remarks on this clone: Different DNA sequences within this sample yield the same CDR3. The chain links TRBV7-9 to TRBJ2-5, with 8 positions matching TRBD2. V gave up 3 bases and J gave up 1 base; unmatched junction bases: 1. The germline V gene has CDR1 SEHNR and CDR2 FQNEAQ (reference sequence). There are 14 residues in the CDR3. The CDR3 DNA follows: TGTGCCAGCAGCTTTAGCGGGATCCAAGAGACCCAGTACTTC. Translating it yields CASSFSGIQETQYF.

The chain employs TRBV18 and TRBJ2-7; unclear D gene. Germline values: CDR1 KGHSH, CDR2 LQKENI. Trimming pared 0 bases from V and 2 bases from J, leaving 8 bases between. This CDR3 has 14 residues. The CDR3 bases are TGTGCCAGCTCACCACCCTCCGTCCCCTACGAGCAGTACTTC. This gives the protein CASSPPSVPYEQYF.

V is TRBV10-2 and J is TRBJ2-7, with D hard to call. The V and J ends lost 8 bases and 3 bases respectively, with 11 bases between them. This CDR3 has 12 amino acids. CDR1 and CDR2 from the germline V gene are WSHSY and SAAADI. The CDR3 coding sequence is TGCGCCAGCTCAGGAGCCGACTACGAGCAGTACTTC. Its protein is CASSGADYEQYF.

This chain uses TRBV5-8 with TRBJ1-5; D is perhaps TRBD1 (5 bases). V shed 2 bases and J shed 7 bases, with 16 bases lying between them. CDR1 and CDR2 from the germline V gene are SGHTS and YDEGEE. The CDR3 consists of 15 residues. CDR3 sequence reads: CASSFSTGAGQPQHF. DNA of the CDR3: TGTGCCAGCAGCTTCTCAACCGGGGCAGGCCAGCCCCAGCATTTT.

DNA of the CDR3: TGTGCCAGCAGCTGGGGGGCCTTCTCTGGGGCCAACGTCCTGACTTTC. It is translated as CASSWGAFSGANVLTF. The chain recombines TRBV5-4 with TRBJ2-6; perhaps D is TRBD1 or TRBD2 (6 bases each). The germline V and J ends were trimmed by 3 bases and 0 bases, with 10 bases remaining between them. CDR1 and CDR2 (germline): SGHNT, YYREEE (reference sequence). This CDR3 spans 16 amino acids.

The chain uses TRBV28 and TRBJ2-3, with TRBD1 matching 7 bases. Germline CDR1 reads MDHEN; CDR2 reads SYDVKM. The CDR3 is 15 amino acids. J lost 0 bases, V lost 5 bases, and 5 bases had no gene match. DNA of the CDR3: TGTGCCAGCAGTGACAGGGTCCAGAGCACAGATACGCAGTATTTT. The encoded protein is CASSDRVQSTDTQYF. The full variable domain, rest sourced from reference TRBV28 and TRBJ2-3, is DVKVTQSSRYLVKRTGEKVFLECVQDMDHENMFWYRQDPGLGLRLIYFSYDVKMKEKGDIPEGYSVSREKKERFSLILESASTNQTSMYLCASSDRVQSTDTQYFGPGTRLTVL.

The CDR3 DNA is TGTGCTAGTGGATCAACTTGGAACACTGAAGCTTTCTTT. Translation gives CASGSTWNTEAFF. V and J are TRBV12-5 and TRBJ1-1, with unresolved D. CDR3 length: 13 residues. Trimming shortened V by 6 bases and J by 1 base, and 9 bases separated the two germline ends. Germline CDR1 reads LGHNT; CDR2 reads FRNRAP. The complete variable domain, with remaining parts taken from reference TRBV12-5 and TRBJ1-1, reads DARVTQTPRHKVTEMGQEVTMRCQPILGHNTVFWYRQTMMQGLELLAYFRNRAPLDDSGMPKDRFSAEMPDATLATLKIQPSEPRDSAVYFCASGSTWNTEAFFGQGTRLTVV.

The chain couples TRBV19 to TRBJ2-5, with a tentative D call TRBD2 (5 bases). The CDR3 consists of 14 residues. Germline V gene sequence: CDR1 LNHDA, CDR2 SQIVND (reference sequence). The V end lost 10 bases, the J end lost 4 bases, and 19 bases lay between the germline ends. The CDR3 is CATAEDGRGETQYF. Written as DNA, the CDR3 is TGTGCCACCGCCGAGGATGGTCGGGGAGAGACCCAGTACTTC.

The rearrangement links TRBV11-2 to TRBJ1-1; TRBD1 aligns across 9 bases. CDR1 and CDR2 from the germline V gene are SGHAT and FQNNGV. Germline trimming cut 4 bases from V and 6 bases from J; bases unmatched to any gene: 6. The CDR3 covers 14 residues. The CDR3 DNA reads as TGTGCCAGCAGCTCGAACAGGGGGCGGCCTGAAGCTTTCTTT. Protein product: CASSSNRGRPEAFF.

The rearrangement joins TRBV5-1 to TRBJ1-1, with D unresolved. The CDR3 contains 16 residues. Germline assignment: CDR1 SGHRS and CDR2 YFSETQ. Trimming took 3 bases from V and 1 from J, leaving 16 bases between them. CDR3 in DNA: TGCGCCAGCAGCTCCCGTGTGGCCGGAAGGAACACTGAAGCTTTCTTT. Translation gives CASSSRVAGRNTEAFF.

This clone appeared once. The chain employs TRBV27 and TRBJ1-1, with D perhaps TRBD1 (6 bases). There are 14 residues in the CDR3. V was pared by 5 bases and J by 1 base, with 11 bases between. Germline CDR1 and CDR2: MNHEY and SMNVEV (reference sequence). The CDR3 sequence: CASSPHRENTEAFF. CDR3 sequence (DNA): TGTGCCAGCAGTCCCCACAGGGAGAACACTGAAGCTTTCTTT.

The V gene is TRBV19, the J gene TRBJ2-7; TRBD1 agrees at 7 bases. Germline V gives CDR1 LNHDA, CDR2 SQIVND (reference sequence). The CDR3 sequence is 12 residues long. V lost 4 bases and J lost 6; bases outside the gene matches: 3. The CDR3 DNA sequence: TGTGCCAGTAGTACGCGACAGGGCGAGCAGTACTTC. Translating gives CASSTRQGEQYF.

This clone is a singleton in its sample. The chain has TRBV28 and TRBJ1-1; unclear D gene. V was shortened by 6 bases and J by 0 bases, with 8 bases between the two germline ends. The CDR3 sequence is 13 residues long. Per germline, CDR1 MDHEN and CDR2 SYDVKM. CDR3 region: CASSRQMNTEAFF. The CDR3 DNA reads as TGTGCCAGCAGCCGGCAAATGAACACTGAAGCTTTCTTT.